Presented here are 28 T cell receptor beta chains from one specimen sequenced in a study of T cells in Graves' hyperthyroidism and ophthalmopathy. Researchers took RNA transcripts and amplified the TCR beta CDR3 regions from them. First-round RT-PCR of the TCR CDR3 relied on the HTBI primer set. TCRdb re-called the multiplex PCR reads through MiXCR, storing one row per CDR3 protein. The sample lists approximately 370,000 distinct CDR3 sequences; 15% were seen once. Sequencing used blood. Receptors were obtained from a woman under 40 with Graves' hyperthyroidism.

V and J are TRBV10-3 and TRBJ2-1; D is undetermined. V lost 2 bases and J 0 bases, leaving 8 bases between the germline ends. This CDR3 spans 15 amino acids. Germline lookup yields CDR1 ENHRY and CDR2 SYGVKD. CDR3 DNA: TGTGCCATCAGTGAGGGCGCTAGCTCCTACAATGAGCAGTTCTTC. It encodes CAISEGASSYNEQFF.

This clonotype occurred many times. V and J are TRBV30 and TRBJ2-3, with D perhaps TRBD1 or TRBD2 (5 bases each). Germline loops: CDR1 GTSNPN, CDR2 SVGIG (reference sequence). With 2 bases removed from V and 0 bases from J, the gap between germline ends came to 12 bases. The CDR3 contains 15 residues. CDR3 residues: CAWSKGTPSTDTQYF. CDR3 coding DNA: TGTGCCTGGAGTAAGGGGACGCCTAGCACAGATACGCAGTATTTT.

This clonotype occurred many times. Here the CDR3 reads CASSLAGELFF. The CDR3 nucleotides read TGTGCCAGCAGTTTAGCCGGGGAGCTGTTTTTT. The chain recombines TRBV28 with TRBJ2-2; D is ambiguous. Trimming took off 2 bases at V and 6 bases at J, with 1 base between the two ends. The CDR3 is made up of 11 amino acids. Germline lookup yields CDR1 MDHEN and CDR2 SYDVKM. Filled out from reference TRBV28 and TRBJ2-2, the complete variable domain reads DVKVTQSSRYLVKRTGEKVFLECVQDMDHENMFWYRQDPGLGLRLIYFSYDVKMKEKGDIPEGYSVSREKKERFSLILESASTNQTSMYLCASSLAGELFFGEGSRLTVL.

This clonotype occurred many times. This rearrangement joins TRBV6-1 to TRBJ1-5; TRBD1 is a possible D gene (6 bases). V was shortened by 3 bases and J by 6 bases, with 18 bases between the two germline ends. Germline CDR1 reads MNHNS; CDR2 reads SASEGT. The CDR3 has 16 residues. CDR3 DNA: TGTGCCAGCAGTGATCCCGGGCAGGGGAAGAGTCAGCCCCAGCATTTT. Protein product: CASSDPGQGKSQPQHF.

CDR3 protein: CASSVDLGEQYF. The DNA of the CDR3 is TGTGCCAGCAGCGTGGACTTGGGCGAGCAGTACTTC. The chain uses TRBV9 and TRBJ2-7, with a tentative D call TRBD2 (5 bases). This CDR3 region has 12 residues. The V and J ends lost 2 bases and 6 bases respectively, with 9 bases between them. Germline V lookup: CDR1 SGDLS, CDR2 YYNGEE.

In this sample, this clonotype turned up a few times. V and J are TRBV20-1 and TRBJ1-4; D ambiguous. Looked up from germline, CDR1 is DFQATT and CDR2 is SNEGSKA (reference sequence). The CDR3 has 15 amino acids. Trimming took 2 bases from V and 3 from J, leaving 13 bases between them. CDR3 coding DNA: TGCAGTGCTAGATCCCCCGGGCAGTCTAATGAAAAACTGTTTTTT. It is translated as CSARSPGQSNEKLFF.

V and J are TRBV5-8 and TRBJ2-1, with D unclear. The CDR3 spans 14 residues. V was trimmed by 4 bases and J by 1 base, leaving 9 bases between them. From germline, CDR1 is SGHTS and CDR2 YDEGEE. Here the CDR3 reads CASSPGVSYNEQFF. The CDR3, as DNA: TGTGCCAGCAGCCCCGGAGTTTCCTACAATGAGCAGTTCTTC.

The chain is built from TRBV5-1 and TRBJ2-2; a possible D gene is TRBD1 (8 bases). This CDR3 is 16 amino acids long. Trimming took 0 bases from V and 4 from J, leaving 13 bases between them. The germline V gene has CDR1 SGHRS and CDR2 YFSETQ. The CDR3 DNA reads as TGCGCCAGCAGCTTGGATACAGGGGGGGTCACCGGGGAGCTGTTTTTT. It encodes CASSLDTGGVTGELFF.

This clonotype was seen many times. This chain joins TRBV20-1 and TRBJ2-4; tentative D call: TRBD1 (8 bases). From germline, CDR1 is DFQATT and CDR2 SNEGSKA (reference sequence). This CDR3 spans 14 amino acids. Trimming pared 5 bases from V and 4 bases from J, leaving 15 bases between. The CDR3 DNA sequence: TGCAGTGCTGGGGGAGGGACAGGAAAAAACATTCAGTACTTC. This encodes CSAGGGTGKNIQYF.

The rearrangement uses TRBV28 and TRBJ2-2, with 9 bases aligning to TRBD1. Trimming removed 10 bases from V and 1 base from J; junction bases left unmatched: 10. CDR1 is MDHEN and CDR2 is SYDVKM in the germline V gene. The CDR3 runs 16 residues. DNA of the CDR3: TGTGCCATCCAAAACCCGGGACAGGGGAACACCGGGGAGCTGTTTTTT. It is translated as CAIQNPGQGNTGELFF.

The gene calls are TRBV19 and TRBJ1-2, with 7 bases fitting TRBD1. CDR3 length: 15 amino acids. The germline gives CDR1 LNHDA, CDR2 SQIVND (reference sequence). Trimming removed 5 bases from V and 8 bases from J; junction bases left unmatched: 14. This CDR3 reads CASSYALRTGRGYTF. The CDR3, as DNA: TGTGCCAGTAGTTATGCCCTAAGGACAGGCCGCGGCTACACCTTC.

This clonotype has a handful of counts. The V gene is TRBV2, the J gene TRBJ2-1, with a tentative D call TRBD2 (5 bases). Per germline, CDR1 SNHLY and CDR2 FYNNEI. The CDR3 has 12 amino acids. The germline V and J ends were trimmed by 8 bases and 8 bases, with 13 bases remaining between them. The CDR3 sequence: CASWTRWDEQFF. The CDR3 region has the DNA TGTGCCAGCTGGACTCGTTGGGATGAGCAGTTCTTC.

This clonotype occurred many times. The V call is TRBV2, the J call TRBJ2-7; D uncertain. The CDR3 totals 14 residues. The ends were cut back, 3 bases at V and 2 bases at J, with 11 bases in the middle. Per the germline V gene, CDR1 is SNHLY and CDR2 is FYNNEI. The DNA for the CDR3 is TGTGCCAGCAGTGACCAGGCTGCCCCCTACGAGCAGTACTTC. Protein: CASSDQAAPYEQYF.

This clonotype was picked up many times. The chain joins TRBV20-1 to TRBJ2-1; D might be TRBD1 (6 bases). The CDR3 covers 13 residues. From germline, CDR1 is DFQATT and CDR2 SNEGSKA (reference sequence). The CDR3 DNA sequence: TGCAGCCCCAGGGGTCTCACCTACAATGAGCAGTTCTTC. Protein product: CSPRGLTYNEQFF.

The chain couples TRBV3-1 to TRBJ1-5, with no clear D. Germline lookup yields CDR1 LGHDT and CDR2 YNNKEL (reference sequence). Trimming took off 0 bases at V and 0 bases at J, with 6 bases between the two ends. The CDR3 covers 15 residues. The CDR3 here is CASSQEAHSNQPQHF. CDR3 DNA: TGTGCCAGCAGCCAAGAGGCGCATAGCAATCAGCCCCAGCATTTT.

CDR3 loop: CSALGTSGNEQFF. The CDR3 region has the DNA TGCAGCGCTTTAGGGACTAGCGGCAATGAGCAGTTCTTC. The J gene is TRBJ2-1, the V gene TRBV29-1, with 11 bases matching TRBD2. J gave up 6 bases and V 7 bases, and 5 bases lay outside the gene matches. The CDR3 totals 13 residues. CDR1 is SQVTM and CDR2 is ANQGSEA in the germline V gene.

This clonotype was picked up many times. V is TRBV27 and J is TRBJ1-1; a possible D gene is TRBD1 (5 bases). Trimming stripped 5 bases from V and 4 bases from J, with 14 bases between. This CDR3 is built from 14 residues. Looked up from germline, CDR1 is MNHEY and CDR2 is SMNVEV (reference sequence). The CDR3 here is CASSPPGGGTEAFF. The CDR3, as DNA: TGTGCCAGCAGTCCCCCGGGGGGTGGCACTGAAGCTTTCTTT.

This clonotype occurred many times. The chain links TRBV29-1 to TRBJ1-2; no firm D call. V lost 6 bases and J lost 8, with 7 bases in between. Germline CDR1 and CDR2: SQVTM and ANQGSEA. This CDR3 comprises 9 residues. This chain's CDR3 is CSVQEGYTF. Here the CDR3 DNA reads TGCAGCGTGCAGGAGGGCTACACCTTC. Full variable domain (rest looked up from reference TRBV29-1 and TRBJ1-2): SAVISQKPSRDICQRGTSLTIQCQVDSQVTMMFWYRQQPGQSLTLIATANQGSEATYESGFVIDKFPISRPNLTFSTLTVSNMSPEDSSIYLCSVQEGYTFGSGTRLTVV.

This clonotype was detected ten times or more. The chain's CDR3 is CASSSRTSVSYEQYF. In nucleotides, the CDR3 is TGTGCCAGCAGCTCCCGGACTAGTGTCTCCTACGAGCAGTACTTC. J is TRBJ2-7 and V is TRBV7-9; 7 nucleotides align to TRBD2. V was clipped by 4 bases and J by 0 bases; unmatched bases: 6. Germline V gives CDR1 SEHNR, CDR2 FQNEAQ (reference sequence). This CDR3 comprises 15 residues.

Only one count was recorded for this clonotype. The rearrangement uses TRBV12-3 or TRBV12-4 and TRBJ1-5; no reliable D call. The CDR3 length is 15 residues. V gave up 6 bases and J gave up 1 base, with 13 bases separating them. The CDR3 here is CASSLHLGSNQPQHF. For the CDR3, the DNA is TGTGCCAGCAGCCTGCACCTTGGGAGCAATCAGCCCCAGCATTTT.

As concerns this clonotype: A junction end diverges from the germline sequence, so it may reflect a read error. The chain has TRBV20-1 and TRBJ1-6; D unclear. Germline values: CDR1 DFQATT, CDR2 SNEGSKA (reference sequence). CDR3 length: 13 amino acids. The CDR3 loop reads CSARDMSSSPFHF. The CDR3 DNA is TGCAGTGCTAGAGATATGTCGAGTTCACCCTTCCACTTT.

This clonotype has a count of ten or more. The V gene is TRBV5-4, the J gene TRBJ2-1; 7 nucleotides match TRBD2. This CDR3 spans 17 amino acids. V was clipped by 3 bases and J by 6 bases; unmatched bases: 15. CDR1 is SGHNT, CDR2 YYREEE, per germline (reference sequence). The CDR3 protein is CASSSYIKREGRNEQFF. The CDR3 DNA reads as TGTGCCAGCAGCTCCTATATTAAGAGGGAGGGCCGCAATGAGCAGTTCTTC.

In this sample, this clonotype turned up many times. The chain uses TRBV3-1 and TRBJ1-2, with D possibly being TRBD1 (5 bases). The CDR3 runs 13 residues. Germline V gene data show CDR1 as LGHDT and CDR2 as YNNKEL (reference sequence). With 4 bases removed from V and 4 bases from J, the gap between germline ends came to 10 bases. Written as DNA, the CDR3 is TGTGCCAGCAGCCCGAGGGGAGTCTATGGCTACACCTTC. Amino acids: CASSPRGVYGYTF.

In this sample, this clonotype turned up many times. The CDR3 is CASNLLALRGTDTQYF. The CDR3 nucleotides are TGTGCCAGCAACCTACTAGCGTTGAGAGGCACAGATACGCAGTATTTT. The chain has TRBV7-9 and TRBJ2-3; 7 bases agree with TRBD2. The CDR3 contains 16 residues. From germline, CDR1 is SEHNR and CDR2 FQNEAQ (reference sequence). V gave up 7 bases and J gave up 1 base; unmatched junction bases: 11.

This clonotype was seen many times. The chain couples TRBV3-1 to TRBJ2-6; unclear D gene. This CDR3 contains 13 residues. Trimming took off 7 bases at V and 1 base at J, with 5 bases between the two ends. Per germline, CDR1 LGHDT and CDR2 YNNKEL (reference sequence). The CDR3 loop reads CASIGSGANVLTF. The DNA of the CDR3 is TGTGCCAGCATTGGATCTGGGGCCAACGTCCTGACTTTC. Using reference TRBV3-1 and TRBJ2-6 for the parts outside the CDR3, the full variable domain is DTAVSQTPKYLVTQMGNDKSIKCEQNLGHDTMYWYKQDSKKFLKIMFSYNNKELIINETVPNRFSPKSPDKAHLNLHINSLELGDSAVYFCASIGSGANVLTFGAGSRLTVL.

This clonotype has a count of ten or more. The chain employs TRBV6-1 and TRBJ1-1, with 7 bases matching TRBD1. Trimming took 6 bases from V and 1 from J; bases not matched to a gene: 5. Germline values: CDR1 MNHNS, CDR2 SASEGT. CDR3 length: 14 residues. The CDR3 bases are TGTGCCAGCAGGGCCGGGACAGCGAACACTGAAGCTTTCTTT. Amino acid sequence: CASRAGTANTEAFF.

CDR3 in amino acids: CASTGTVGNTIYF. The CDR3 coding sequence is TGTGCCAGCACCGGGACAGTTGGAAACACCATATATTTT. The chain employs TRBV2 and TRBJ1-3, with 7 bases lining up with TRBD1. This CDR3 has 13 amino acids. The V and J ends lost 7 bases and 3 bases, in that order; junction bases with no gene match: 3. The germline V gene encodes CDR1 SNHLY and CDR2 FYNNEI.

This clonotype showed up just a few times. CDR3 coding DNA: TGTGCCAGCAGCCAAGACCCCAGGGGGCAAGTCTATGGCTACACCTTC. It codes for CASSQDPRGQVYGYTF. The chain links TRBV3-1 to TRBJ1-2, with TRBD1 matching over 8 bases. The CDR3 sequence is 16 residues long. With 0 bases clipped from V and 4 bases from J, the junction kept 7 bases outside the gene matches. CDR1 LGHDT and CDR2 YNNKEL come from the germline V gene (reference sequence).